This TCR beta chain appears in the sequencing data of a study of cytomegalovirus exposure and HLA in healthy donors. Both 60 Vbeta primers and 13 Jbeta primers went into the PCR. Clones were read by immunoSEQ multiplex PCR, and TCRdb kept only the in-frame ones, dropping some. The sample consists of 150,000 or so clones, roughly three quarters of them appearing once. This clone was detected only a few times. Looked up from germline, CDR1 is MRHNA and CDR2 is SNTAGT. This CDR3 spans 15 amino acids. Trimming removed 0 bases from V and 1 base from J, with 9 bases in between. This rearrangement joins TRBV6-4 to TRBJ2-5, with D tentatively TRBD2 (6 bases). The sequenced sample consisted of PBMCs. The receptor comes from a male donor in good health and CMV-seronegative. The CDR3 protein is CASSDSIGGQETQYF. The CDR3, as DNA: TGTGCCAGCAGTGACTCGATCGGGGGCCAAGAGACCCAGTACTTC.